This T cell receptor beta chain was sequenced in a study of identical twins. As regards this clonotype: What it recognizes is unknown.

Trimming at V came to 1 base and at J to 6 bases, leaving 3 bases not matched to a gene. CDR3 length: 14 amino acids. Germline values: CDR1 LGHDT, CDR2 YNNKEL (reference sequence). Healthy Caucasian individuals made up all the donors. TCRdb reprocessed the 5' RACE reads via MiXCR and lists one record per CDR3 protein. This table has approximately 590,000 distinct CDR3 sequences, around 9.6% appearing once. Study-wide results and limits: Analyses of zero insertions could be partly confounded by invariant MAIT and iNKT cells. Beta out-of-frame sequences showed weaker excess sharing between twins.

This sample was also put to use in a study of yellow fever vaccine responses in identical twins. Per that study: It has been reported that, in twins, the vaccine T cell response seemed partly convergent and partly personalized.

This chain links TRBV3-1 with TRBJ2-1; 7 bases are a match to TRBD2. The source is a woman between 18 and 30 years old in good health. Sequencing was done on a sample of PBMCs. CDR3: CASSQVRGVNEQFF. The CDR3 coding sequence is TGTGCCAGCAGCCAAGTCCGGGGGGTCAATGAGCAGTTCTTC.